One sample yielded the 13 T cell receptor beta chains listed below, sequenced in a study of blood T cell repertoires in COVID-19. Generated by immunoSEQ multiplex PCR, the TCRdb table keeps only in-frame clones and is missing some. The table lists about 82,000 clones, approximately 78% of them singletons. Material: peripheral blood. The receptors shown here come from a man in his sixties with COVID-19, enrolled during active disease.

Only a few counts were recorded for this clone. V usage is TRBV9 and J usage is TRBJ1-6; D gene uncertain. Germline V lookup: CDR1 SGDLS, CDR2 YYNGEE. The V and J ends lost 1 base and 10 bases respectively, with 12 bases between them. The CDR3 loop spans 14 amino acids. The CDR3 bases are TGTGCCAGCAGCGTATCAGCTTGGGAGTCACCCCTCCACTTT. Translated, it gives CASSVSAWESPLHF.

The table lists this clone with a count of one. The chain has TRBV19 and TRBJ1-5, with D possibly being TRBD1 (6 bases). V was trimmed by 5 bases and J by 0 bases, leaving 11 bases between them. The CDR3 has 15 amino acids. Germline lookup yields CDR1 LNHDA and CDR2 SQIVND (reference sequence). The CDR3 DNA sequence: TGTGCCAGTAGTTCCGGGGGGGCTAGCAATCAGCCCCAGCATTTT. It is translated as CASSSGGASNQPQHF.

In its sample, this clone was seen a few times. The CDR3 coding sequence is TGTGCCAGCAGCTTAGGGAGGTCCAATGGGTCACCCCTCCACTTT. Amino acid sequence: CASSLGRSNGSPLHF. The rearrangement uses TRBV11-2 and TRBJ1-6; D unclear. The CDR3 loop spans 15 amino acids. Germline V gene data show CDR1 as SGHAT and CDR2 as FQNNGV. The V and J ends lost 1 base and 10 bases respectively, with 14 bases between them.

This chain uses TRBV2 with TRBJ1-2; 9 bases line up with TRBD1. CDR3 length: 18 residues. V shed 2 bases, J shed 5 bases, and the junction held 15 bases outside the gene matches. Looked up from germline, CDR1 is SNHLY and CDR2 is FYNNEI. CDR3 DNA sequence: TGTGCCAGCAGTGAAACCCCTCGCCCCGGGACAGGGCGGTATGGCTACACCTTC. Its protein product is CASSETPRPGTGRYGYTF. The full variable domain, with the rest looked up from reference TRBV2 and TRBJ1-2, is EPEVTQTPSHQVTQMGQEVILRCVPISNHLYFYWYRQILGQKVEFLVSFYNNEISEKSEIFDDQFSVERPDGSNFTLKIRSTKLEDSAMYFCASSETPRPGTGRYGYTFGSGTRLTVV.

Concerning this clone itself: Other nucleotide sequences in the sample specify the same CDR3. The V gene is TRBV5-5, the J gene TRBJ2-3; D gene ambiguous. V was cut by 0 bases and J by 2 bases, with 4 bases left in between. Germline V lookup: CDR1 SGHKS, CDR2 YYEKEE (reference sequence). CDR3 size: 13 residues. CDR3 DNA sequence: TGTGCCAGCAGCTTGGGGGCCACAGATACGCAGTATTTT. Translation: CASSLGATDTQYF.

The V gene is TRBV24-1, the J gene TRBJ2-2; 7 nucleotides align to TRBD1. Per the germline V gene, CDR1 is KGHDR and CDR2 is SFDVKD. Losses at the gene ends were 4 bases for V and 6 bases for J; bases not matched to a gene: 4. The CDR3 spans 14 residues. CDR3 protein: CATSDPGQAGELFF. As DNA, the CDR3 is TGTGCCACCAGTGACCCCGGACAGGCCGGGGAGCTGTTTTTT.

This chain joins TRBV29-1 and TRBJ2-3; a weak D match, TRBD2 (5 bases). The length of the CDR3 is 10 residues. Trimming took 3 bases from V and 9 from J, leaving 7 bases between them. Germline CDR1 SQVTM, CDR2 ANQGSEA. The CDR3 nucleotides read TGCAGCGTTGATGCGGGCACGCAGTATTTT. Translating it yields CSVDAGTQYF.

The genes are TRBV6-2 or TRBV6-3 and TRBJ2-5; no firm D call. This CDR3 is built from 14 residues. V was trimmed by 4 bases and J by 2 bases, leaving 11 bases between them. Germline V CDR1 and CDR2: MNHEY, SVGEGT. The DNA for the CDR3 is TGTGCCAGCAGTTCCTACCGTCAACAAGAGACCCAGTACTTC. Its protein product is CASSSYRQQETQYF.

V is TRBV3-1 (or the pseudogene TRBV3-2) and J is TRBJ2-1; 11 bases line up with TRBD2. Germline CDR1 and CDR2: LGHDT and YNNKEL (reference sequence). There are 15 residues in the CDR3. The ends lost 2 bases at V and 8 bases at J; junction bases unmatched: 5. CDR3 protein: CASSQLLAGAHEQFF. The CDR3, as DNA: TGTGCCAGCAGCCAACTACTAGCGGGAGCCCATGAGCAGTTCTTC.

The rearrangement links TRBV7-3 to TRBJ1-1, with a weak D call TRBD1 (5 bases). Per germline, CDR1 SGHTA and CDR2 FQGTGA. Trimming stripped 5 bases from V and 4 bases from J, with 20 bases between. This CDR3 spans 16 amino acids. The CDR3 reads CASSPYSGGTGTEAFF. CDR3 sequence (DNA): TGTGCCAGCAGCCCCTACTCCGGGGGGACTGGCACTGAAGCTTTCTTT.

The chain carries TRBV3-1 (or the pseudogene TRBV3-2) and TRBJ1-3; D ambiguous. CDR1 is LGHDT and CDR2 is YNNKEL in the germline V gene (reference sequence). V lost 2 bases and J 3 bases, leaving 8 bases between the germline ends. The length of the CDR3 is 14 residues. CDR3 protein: CASSQRENGNTIYF. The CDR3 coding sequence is TGTGCCAGCAGCCAACGGGAAAATGGAAACACCATATATTTT.

The CDR3 region has the DNA TGTGCCATCAGTGCTTCCAGTGACTCTGGGGCCAACGTCCTGACTTTC. Translated, it gives CAISASSDSGANVLTF. The rearrangement links TRBV10-3 to TRBJ2-6; D ambiguous. Trimming cost V 4 bases and J 0 bases, with 10 bases left between them. The germline gives CDR1 ENHRY, CDR2 SYGVKD. The CDR3 runs to 16 residues.

CDR3 DNA sequence: TGTGCCAGCAGCTTAGATCAAGCCGCTTTGGCTTTCTTT. This sequence encodes CASSLDQAALAFF. The J gene is TRBJ1-1, the V gene TRBV11-2; D remains ambiguous. This CDR3 is 13 amino acids long. Between the trimmed V and J ends, which lost 0 bases and 11 bases, there was a span of 13 bases. Looked up from germline, CDR1 is SGHAT and CDR2 is FQNNGV.